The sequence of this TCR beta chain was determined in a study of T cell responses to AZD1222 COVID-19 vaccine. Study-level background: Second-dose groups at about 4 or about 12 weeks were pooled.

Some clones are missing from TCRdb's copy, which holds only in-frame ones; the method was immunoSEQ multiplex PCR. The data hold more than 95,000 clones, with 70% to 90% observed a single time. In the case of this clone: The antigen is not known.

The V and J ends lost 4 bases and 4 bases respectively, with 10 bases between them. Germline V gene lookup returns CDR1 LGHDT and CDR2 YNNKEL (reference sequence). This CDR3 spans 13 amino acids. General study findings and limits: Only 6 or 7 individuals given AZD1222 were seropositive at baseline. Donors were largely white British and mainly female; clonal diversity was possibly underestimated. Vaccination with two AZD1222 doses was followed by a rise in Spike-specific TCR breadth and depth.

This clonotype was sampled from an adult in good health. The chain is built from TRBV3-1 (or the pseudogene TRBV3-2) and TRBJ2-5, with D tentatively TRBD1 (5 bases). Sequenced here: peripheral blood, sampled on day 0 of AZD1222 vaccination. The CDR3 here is CASSPGRAETQYF. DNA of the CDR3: TGTGCCAGCAGCCCGGGCAGGGCAGAGACCCAGTACTTC.